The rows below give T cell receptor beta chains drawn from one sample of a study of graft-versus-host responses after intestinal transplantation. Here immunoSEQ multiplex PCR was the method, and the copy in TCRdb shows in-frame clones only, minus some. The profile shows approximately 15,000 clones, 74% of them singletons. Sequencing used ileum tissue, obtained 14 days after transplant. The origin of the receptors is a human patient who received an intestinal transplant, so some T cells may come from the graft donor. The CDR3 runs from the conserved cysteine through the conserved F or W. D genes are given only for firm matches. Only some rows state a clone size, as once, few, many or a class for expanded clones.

CDR3 protein: CASSFGSLQGKTYEQYF
V gene: TRBV28
CDR3 length: 17
D gene: .
J gene: TRBJ2-7
clone size: .

CDR3 protein: CASSQVGGLTEAFF
V gene: TRBV4-1
CDR3 length: 14
D gene: .
J gene: TRBJ1-1
clone size: .

CDR3 protein: CASSPRTSGRADTQYF
V gene: TRBV7-3
CDR3 length: 16
D gene: TRBD2
J gene: TRBJ2-3
clone size: .

CDR3 protein: CASSPTGSTEAFF
V gene: TRBV6-6
CDR3 length: 13
D gene: .
J gene: TRBJ1-1
clone size: once

CDR3 protein: CASSQGQGATGELFF
V gene: TRBV7-9
CDR3 length: 15
D gene: TRBD1
J gene: TRBJ2-2
clone size: few

CDR3 protein: CASSLQAGGHEQYF
V gene: TRBV7-6
CDR3 length: 14
D gene: TRBD2
J gene: TRBJ2-7
clone size: .

CDR3 protein: CASSQGPGTRSSGELFF
V gene: TRBV4-1
CDR3 length: 17
D gene: TRBD2
J gene: TRBJ2-2
clone size: .

CDR3 protein: CASSISPQLAKNIQYF
V gene: TRBV19
CDR3 length: 16
D gene: .
J gene: TRBJ2-4
clone size: .

CDR3 protein: CASSYLNRAPDTQYF
V gene: TRBV6-5
CDR3 length: 15
D gene: .
J gene: TRBJ2-3
clone size: .

CDR3 protein: CASSLRDLPTEAFF
V gene: TRBV5-6
CDR3 length: 14
D gene: .
J gene: TRBJ1-1
clone size: .

CDR3 protein: CASSVYGGSSYEQYF
V gene: TRBV27
CDR3 length: 15
D gene: TRBD2
J gene: TRBJ2-7
clone size: few

CDR3 protein: CASSRDGTEAFF
V gene: TRBV5-1
CDR3 length: 12
D gene: .
J gene: TRBJ1-1
clone size: once

CDR3 protein: CASSHGLAGGPEQFF
V gene: TRBV11-1
CDR3 length: 15
D gene: TRBD2
J gene: TRBJ2-1
clone size: .

CDR3 protein: CASSLLGSGANVLTF
V gene: TRBV5-4
CDR3 length: 15
D gene: .
J gene: TRBJ2-6
clone size: .

CDR3 protein: CASSLAGGPYEQYF
V gene: TRBV11-2
CDR3 length: 14
D gene: TRBD2
J gene: TRBJ2-7
clone size: .

CDR3 protein: CASSISRQGRSNQPQHF
V gene: TRBV19
CDR3 length: 17
D gene: TRBD1
J gene: TRBJ1-5
clone size: .

CDR3 protein: CASSQFPAGKETQYF
V gene: TRBV7-6
CDR3 length: 15
D gene: .
J gene: TRBJ2-5
clone size: few

CDR3 protein: CASSPQGRAEAFF
V gene: TRBV6-6
CDR3 length: 13
D gene: .
J gene: TRBJ1-1
clone size: .

CDR3 protein: CASSLEASGGYPQYF
V gene: TRBV5-1
CDR3 length: 15
D gene: TRBD2
J gene: TRBJ2-5
clone size: once

CDR3 protein: CAAKSSFYEQYF
V gene: TRBV6-5
CDR3 length: 12
D gene: .
J gene: TRBJ2-7
clone size: .

CDR3 protein: CASSFRSGLSTDTQYF
V gene: TRBV11-3
CDR3 length: 16
D gene: .
J gene: TRBJ2-3
clone size: once

CDR3 protein: CASSLSPGASYEQYF
V gene: TRBV5-4
CDR3 length: 15
D gene: .
J gene: TRBJ2-7
clone size: .

CDR3 protein: CASSGGQGERSSYEQYF
V gene: TRBV5-1
CDR3 length: 17
D gene: TRBD1
J gene: TRBJ2-7
clone size: .

CDR3 protein: CSVAGLAGVGLETQYF
V gene: TRBV29-1
CDR3 length: 16
D gene: TRBD2
J gene: TRBJ2-5
clone size: few

CDR3 protein: CASSEAGTGELFF
V gene: TRBV6-1
CDR3 length: 13
D gene: .
J gene: TRBJ2-2
clone size: .

CDR3 protein: CAWGQGYGQPQHF
V gene: TRBV30
CDR3 length: 13
D gene: TRBD1
J gene: TRBJ1-5
clone size: .

CDR3 protein: CASRKETGELFF
V gene: TRBV27
CDR3 length: 12
D gene: .
J gene: TRBJ2-2
clone size: few

CDR3 protein: CASRPTSGSIVEQFF
V gene: TRBV6-5
CDR3 length: 15
D gene: TRBD2
J gene: TRBJ2-1
clone size: .

CDR3 protein: CASSLRGGGANTGELFF
V gene: TRBV27
CDR3 length: 17
D gene: TRBD2
J gene: TRBJ2-2
clone size: .

CDR3 protein: CASSLGSGSSYNEQFF
V gene: TRBV27
CDR3 length: 16
D gene: .
J gene: TRBJ2-1
clone size: .

CDR3 protein: CASSLVLAGDIWGEQFF
V gene: TRBV5-4
CDR3 length: 17
D gene: TRBD2
J gene: TRBJ2-1
clone size: .

CDR3 protein: CASSLWREGSYEQYF
V gene: TRBV18
CDR3 length: 15
D gene: TRBD2
J gene: TRBJ2-7
clone size: few

CDR3 protein: CASSPDRGEGNTIYF
V gene: TRBV6-6
CDR3 length: 15
D gene: TRBD1
J gene: TRBJ1-3
clone size: .

CDR3 protein: CASSQGTGLSYNSPLHF
V gene: TRBV14
CDR3 length: 17
D gene: TRBD1
J gene: TRBJ1-6
clone size: .

CDR3 protein: CASSQDSGKNIQYF
V gene: TRBV4-2
CDR3 length: 14
D gene: TRBD2
J gene: TRBJ2-4
clone size: .

CDR3 protein: CASSISISSGNTIYF
V gene: TRBV2
CDR3 length: 15
D gene: .
J gene: TRBJ1-3
clone size: .

CDR3 protein: CASSRGIQETQYF
V gene: TRBV18
CDR3 length: 13
D gene: .
J gene: TRBJ2-5
clone size: .